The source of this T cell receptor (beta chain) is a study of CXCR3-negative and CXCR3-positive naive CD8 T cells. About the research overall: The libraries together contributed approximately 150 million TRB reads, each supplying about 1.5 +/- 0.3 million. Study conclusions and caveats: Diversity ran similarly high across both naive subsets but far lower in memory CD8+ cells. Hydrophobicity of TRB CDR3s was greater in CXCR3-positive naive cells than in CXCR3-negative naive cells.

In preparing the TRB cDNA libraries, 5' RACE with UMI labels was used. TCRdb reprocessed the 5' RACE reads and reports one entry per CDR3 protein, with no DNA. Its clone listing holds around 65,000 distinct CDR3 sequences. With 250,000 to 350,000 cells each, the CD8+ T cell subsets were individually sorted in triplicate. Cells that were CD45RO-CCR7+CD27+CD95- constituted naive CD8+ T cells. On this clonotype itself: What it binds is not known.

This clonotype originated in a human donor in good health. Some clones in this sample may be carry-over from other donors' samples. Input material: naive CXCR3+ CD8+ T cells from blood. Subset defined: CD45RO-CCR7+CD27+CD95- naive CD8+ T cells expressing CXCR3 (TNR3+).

CDR3 residues: CSVEDRSYGYTF. This chain joins TRBV29-1 and TRBJ1-2. The CDR3 covers 12 residues. Germline CDR1 is SQVTM and CDR2 is ANQGSEA.